The source of this T cell receptor beta chain is a study of Ad26.COV2.S vaccination and SARS-CoV-2 variants. V dropped 7 bases and J dropped 4 bases, with 10 bases sitting between them. The CDR3 sequence is 13 residues long. Treatment defined: some 20 received Ad26.COV2.S at low or high dose, single or two shots; about five received placebo; per-sample allocation not given. The samples date from day 63 after the first vaccine or placebo injection. Libraries were prepared by immunoSEQ multiplex PCR; TCRdb keeps only in-frame clonotypes and omits some of them. The repertoire holds about 400,000 clones, with about four fifths as singletons.

The clonotype comes from a person between 18 and 60 years old who received the Ad26.COV2.S COVID-19 vaccine or a placebo. The gene calls are TRBV12-3 or TRBV12-4 and TRBJ2-2; a possible D gene is TRBD1 (6 bases). The sample was peripheral blood, taken in a trial of Ad26.COV2.S vaccine versus placebo. The CDR3 loop reads CASTRGTTGELFF. The CDR3 nucleotides are TGTGCCAGCACTAGGGGGACCACCGGGGAGCTGTTTTTT.